The sample holds many counts of the clone carrying this T cell receptor beta chain. The CDR3 loop spans 14 amino acids. V dropped 3 bases and J dropped 4; count of bases not matched to a gene: 5. Germline V lookup: CDR1 SGHTA, CDR2 FQGNSA. The sample belongs to a study of T cells of healthy individuals. A single record per CDR3 protein comes from TCRdb applying MiXCR to the 5' RACE reads. The data show tens of thousands of distinct CDR3 sequences, around 15% seen once. The receptor was derived from a human donor in good health. The chain carries TRBV7-2 and TRBJ1-2; 7 bases agree with TRBD1. Here the CDR3 reads CASSFTGERYGYTF. CDR3 nucleotides: TGTGCCAGCAGCTTTACAGGGGAACGCTATGGCTACACCTTC.